This T cell receptor (beta chain) came from a study of metastatic and nonmetastatic thyroid tumors. Study background: The comparison covered peripheral blood and tumor or nodule tissue in malignant and benign thyroid patients.

This clone was seen ten or more times. Its matching antigen is unknown. The CDR3 spans 15 residues. Germline V gives CDR1 MDHEN, CDR2 SYDVKM. V gave up 0 bases and J gave up 5 bases, with 13 bases separating them. Thyroid surgery took place with no prior treatment in any patient. TCRdb recomputed clones from the PCR reads via MiXCR. The data hold about 30,000 clones, with less than 25% observed a single time. Study-level points and caveats: Relative to benign nodules, malignant thyroid tumors were reportedly characterized by significantly elevated TCR beta diversity in blood and tumor.

The origin of this receptor is a female donor with papillary thyroid cancer or a benign thyroid nodule (not recorded which). Some clones in this sample may be carry-over from other donors' samples. V and J are TRBV28 and TRBJ1-1; possibly TRBD1 for D (5 bases). Sequencing was performed on blood. Here the CDR3 reads CASSLWKGQGTEAFF. The CDR3 coding sequence is TGTGCCAGCAGTTTATGGAAGGGCCAGGGTACTGAAGCTTTCTTT. The whole variable domain, remainder taken from reference TRBV28 and TRBJ1-1, is DVKVTQSSRYLVKRTGEKVFLECVQDMDHENMFWYRQDPGLGLRLIYFSYDVKMKEKGDIPEGYSVSREKKERFSLILESASTNQTSMYLCASSLWKGQGTEAFFGQGTRLTVV.